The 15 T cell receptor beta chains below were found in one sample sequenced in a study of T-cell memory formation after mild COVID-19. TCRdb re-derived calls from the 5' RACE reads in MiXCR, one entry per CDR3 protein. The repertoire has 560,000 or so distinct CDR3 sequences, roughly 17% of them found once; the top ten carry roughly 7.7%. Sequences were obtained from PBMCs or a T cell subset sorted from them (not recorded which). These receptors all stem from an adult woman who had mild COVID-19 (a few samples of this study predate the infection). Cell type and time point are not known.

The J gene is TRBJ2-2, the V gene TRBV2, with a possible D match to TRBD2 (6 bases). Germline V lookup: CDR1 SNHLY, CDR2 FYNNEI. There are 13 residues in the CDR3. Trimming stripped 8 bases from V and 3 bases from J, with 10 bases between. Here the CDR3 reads CASRRRDTGELFF. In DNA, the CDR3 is TGTGCCAGCCGAAGGAGGGACACCGGGGAGCTGTTTTTT. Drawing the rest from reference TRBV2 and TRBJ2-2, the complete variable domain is EPEVTQTPSHQVTQMGQEVILRCVPISNHLYFYWYRQILGQKVEFLVSFYNNEISEKSEIFDDQFSVERPDGSNFTLKIRSTKLEDSAMYFCASRRRDTGELFFGEGSRLTVL.

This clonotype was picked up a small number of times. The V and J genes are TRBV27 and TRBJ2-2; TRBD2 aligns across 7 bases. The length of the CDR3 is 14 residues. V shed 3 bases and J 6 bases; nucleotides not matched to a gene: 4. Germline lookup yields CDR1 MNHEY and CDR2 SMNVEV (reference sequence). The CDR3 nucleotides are TGTGCCAGCAGTTTGGGCGGGAGTTCCGGGGAGCTGTTTTTT. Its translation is CASSLGGSSGELFF.

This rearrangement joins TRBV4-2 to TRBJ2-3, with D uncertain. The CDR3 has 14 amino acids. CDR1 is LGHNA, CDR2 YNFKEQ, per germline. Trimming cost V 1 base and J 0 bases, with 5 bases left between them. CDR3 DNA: TGTGCCAGCAGCCAAGGGAAGAGCACAGATACGCAGTATTTT. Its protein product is CASSQGKSTDTQYF.

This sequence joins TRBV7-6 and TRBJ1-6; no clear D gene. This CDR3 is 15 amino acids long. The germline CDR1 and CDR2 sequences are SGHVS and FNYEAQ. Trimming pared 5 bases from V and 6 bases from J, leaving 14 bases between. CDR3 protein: CASSPRETSNSPLHF. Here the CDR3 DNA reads TGTGCCAGCAGCCCCCGGGAGACCTCTAATTCACCCCTCCACTTT.

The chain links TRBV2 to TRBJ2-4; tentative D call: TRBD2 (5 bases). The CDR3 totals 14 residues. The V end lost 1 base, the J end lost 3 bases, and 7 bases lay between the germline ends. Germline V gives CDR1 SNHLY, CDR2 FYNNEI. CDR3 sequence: CASSEGRIKNIQYF. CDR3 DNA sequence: TGTGCCAGCAGTGAAGGGAGGATCAAAAACATTCAGTACTTC. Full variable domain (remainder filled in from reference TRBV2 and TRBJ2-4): EPEVTQTPSHQVTQMGQEVILRCVPISNHLYFYWYRQILGQKVEFLVSFYNNEISEKSEIFDDQFSVERPDGSNFTLKIRSTKLEDSAMYFCASSEGRIKNIQYFGAGTRLSVL.

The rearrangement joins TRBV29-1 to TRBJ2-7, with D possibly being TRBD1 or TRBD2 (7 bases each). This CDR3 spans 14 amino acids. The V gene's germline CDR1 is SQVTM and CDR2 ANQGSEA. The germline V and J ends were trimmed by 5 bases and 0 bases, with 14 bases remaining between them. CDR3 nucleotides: TGCAGCGTTTCAGGGGGGGAGTTCTCCTACGAGCAGTACTTC. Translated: CSVSGGEFSYEQYF.

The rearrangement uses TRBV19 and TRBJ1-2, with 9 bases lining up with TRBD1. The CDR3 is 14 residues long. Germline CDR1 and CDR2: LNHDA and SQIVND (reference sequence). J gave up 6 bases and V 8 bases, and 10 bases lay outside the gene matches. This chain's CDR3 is CASALNRGLDGYTF. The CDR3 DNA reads TGTGCCAGTGCTTTGAACAGGGGGCTCGATGGCTACACCTTC.

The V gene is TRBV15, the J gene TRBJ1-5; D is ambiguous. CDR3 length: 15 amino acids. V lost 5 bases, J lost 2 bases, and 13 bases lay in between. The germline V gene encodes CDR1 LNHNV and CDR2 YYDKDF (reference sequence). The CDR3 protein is CATSGGRQGNQPQHF. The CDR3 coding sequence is TGTGCCACCAGCGGAGGGAGGCAGGGCAATCAGCCCCAGCATTTT.

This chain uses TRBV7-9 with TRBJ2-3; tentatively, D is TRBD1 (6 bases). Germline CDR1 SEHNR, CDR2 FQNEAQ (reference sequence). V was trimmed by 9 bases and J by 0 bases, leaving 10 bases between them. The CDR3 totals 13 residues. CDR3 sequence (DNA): TGTGCCAGTCAGGGGATGAGCACAGATACGCAGTATTTT. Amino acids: CASQGMSTDTQYF.

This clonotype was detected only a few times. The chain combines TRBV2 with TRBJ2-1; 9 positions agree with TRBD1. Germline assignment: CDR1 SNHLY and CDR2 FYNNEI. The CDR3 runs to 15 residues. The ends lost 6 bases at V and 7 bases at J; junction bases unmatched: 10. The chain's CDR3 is CASSPGPGQGNEQFF. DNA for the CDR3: TGTGCCAGCAGCCCAGGTCCGGGACAGGGAAATGAGCAGTTCTTC.

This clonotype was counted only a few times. Here the CDR3 reads CASSTGRDTQYF. CDR3 DNA: TGTGCCAGCAGTACAGGGAGAGATACGCAGTATTTT. The chain employs TRBV12-3 or TRBV12-4 and TRBJ2-3; TRBD1 might be the D (6 bases). V was shortened by 5 bases and J by 5 bases, with 8 bases between the two germline ends. This CDR3 contains 12 residues.

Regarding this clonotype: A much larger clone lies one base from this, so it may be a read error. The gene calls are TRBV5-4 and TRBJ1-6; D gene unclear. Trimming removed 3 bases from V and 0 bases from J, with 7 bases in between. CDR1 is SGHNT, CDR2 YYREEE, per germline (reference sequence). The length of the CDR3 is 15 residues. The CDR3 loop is CASSSWSSYNSPLHF. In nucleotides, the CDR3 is TGTGCCAGCAGCTCCTGGAGCTCCTATAATTCACCCCTCCACTTT.

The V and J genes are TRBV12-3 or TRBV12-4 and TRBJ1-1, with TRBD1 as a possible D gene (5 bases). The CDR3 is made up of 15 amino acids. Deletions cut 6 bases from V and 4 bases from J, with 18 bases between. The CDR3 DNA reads TGTGCCAGCAGGGAGGCGGGGGGATATGGCACTGAAGCTTTCTTT. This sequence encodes CASREAGGYGTEAFF.

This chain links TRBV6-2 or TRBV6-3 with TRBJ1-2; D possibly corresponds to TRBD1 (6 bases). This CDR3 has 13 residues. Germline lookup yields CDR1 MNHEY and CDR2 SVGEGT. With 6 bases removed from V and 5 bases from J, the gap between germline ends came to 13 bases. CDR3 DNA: TGTGCCAGCAGCCCCCGGACAGTGTATGGCTACACCTTC. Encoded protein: CASSPRTVYGYTF.

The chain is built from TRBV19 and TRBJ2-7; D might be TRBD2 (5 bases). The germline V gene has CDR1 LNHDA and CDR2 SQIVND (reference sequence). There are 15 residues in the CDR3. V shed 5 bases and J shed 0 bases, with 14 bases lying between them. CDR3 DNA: TGTGCCAGTAGTGCCCTCCCGGGGAGCTCCTACGAGCAGTACTTC. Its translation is CASSALPGSSYEQYF.